Presented here are 22 T cell receptor beta chains from one specimen sequenced in a study of CD8 T cells in Susac syndrome. The authors reverse transcribed roughly 0.5 to 1 ug RNA with random hexamers. TCRdb independently ran MiXCR on the immunoSEQ multiplex PCR reads; one entry per CDR3 protein. Of about 84,000 distinct CDR3 sequences in the sample, about 93% were seen once. What was sequenced was CD8+ T cells from PBMCs. The receptors were gathered from a human donor in good health.

This clonotype appeared a single time. The chain recombines TRBV11-2 with TRBJ2-3; tentatively, D is TRBD1 or TRBD2 (7 bases each). The germline CDR1 and CDR2 sequences are SGHAT and FQNNGV. The V end was cut by 4 bases, the J end by 4 bases, with 12 bases between. The CDR3 runs to 14 residues. CDR3 coding DNA: TGTGCCAGCAGCTACCAGGGGGGGGCAGATACGCAGTATTTT. It is translated as CASSYQGGADTQYF.

The chain uses TRBV2 and TRBJ2-7, with 7 bases matching TRBD2. The V gene end was trimmed by 5 bases and the J gene end by 3 bases; junction bases not matched to a gene: 4. Germline V gene sequence: CDR1 SNHLY, CDR2 FYNNEI. The CDR3 sequence is 13 residues long. This CDR3 is CASSLGDYYEQYF. CDR3 sequence (DNA): TGTGCCAGCAGTCTAGGGGACTACTACGAGCAGTACTTC.

The CDR3 coding sequence is TGTGCCAGCAGCTTAGGAACGGTTAATGAGCAGTTCTTC. Translated: CASSLGTVNEQFF. V is TRBV13 and J is TRBJ2-1; D is unclear. The CDR3 consists of 13 residues. Germline CDR1 is PRHDT and CDR2 is FYEKMQ (reference sequence). Trimming removed 0 bases from V and 7 bases from J, with 7 bases in between. The variable domain in full, with the rest retrieved from reference TRBV13 and TRBJ2-1, is AAGVIQSPRHLIKEKRETATLKCYPIPRHDTVYWYQQGPGQDPQFLISFYEKMQSDKGSIPDRFSAQQFSDYHSELNMSSLELGDSALYFCASSLGTVNEQFFGPGTRLTVL.

V gene TRBV6-5 combines with J gene TRBJ2-7; no clear D gene. In germline, CDR1 is MNHEY, CDR2 SVGAGI. This CDR3 has 13 residues. Trimming took 5 bases from V and 1 from J, leaving 9 bases between them. CDR3: CASSHDASYEQYF. The CDR3 DNA reads as TGTGCCAGCAGTCACGACGCTTCCTACGAGCAGTACTTC.

This rearrangement joins TRBV13 to TRBJ2-2; D remains unclear. Germline-derived CDR1 and CDR2 are PRHDT and FYEKMQ (reference sequence). This CDR3 has 14 residues. V shed 4 bases and J shed 5 bases, with 11 bases lying between them. As DNA, the CDR3 is TGTGCCAGCAGCTCCGACGAAGAGACCGGGGAGCTGTTTTTT. Its protein product is CASSSDEETGELFF.

The rearrangement links TRBV19 to TRBJ1-1; possibly TRBD1 for D (5 bases). The germline V gene has CDR1 LNHDA and CDR2 SQIVND (reference sequence). The V and J ends lost 7 bases and 0 bases respectively, with 15 bases between them. This CDR3 is 15 amino acids long. CDR3 DNA sequence: TGTGCCAGTACCCCCCTCAGGGCCCTGAACACTGAAGCTTTCTTT. This codes for CASTPLRALNTEAFF.

The chain recombines TRBV5-4 with TRBJ2-7; TRBD1 agrees at 8 bases. Germline V gene lookup returns CDR1 SGHNT and CDR2 YYREEE (reference sequence). J lost 5 bases, V lost 0 bases, and 1 base had no gene match. This CDR3 has 13 amino acids. The CDR3 here is CASSLGQGNEQYF. The CDR3 nucleotides read TGTGCCAGCAGCTTGGGACAGGGGAACGAGCAGTACTTC. The entire variable domain, with the rest obtained from reference TRBV5-4 and TRBJ2-7, is as follows: ETGVTQSPTHLIKTRGQQVTLRCSSQSGHNTVSWYQQALGQGPQFIFQYYREEENGRGNFPPRFSGLQFPNYSSELNVNALELDDSALYLCASSLGQGNEQYFGPGTRLTVT.

Notes on this clonotype: Its ends do not fully match the called genes, so a read error is possible. The genes are TRBV6-4 and TRBJ2-3; TRBD2 aligns across 13 bases. The CDR3 runs to 15 residues. The germline V gene encodes CDR1 MRHNA and CDR2 SNTAGT. The CDR3 DNA is TGTGCCAGCGGTGACTCGACTAGCGGGGGGGATACGCAGTATTTT. Residues: CASGDSTSGGDTQYF.

The V and J genes are TRBV13 and TRBJ1-2; the D is unclear. This CDR3 spans 13 amino acids. Germline CDR1 PRHDT, CDR2 FYEKMQ (reference sequence). The V and J ends lost 4 bases and 7 bases respectively, with 13 bases between them. CDR3 residues: CASSSPEAGGYTF. CDR3 DNA: TGTGCCAGCAGCTCCCCGGAAGCAGGTGGCTACACCTTC.

This chain uses TRBV19 with TRBJ2-1; 7 bases agree with TRBD2. CDR3 size: 13 residues. Trimming removed 11 bases from V and 4 bases from J; junction bases left unmatched: 8. Germline V gene data show CDR1 as LNHDA and CDR2 as SQIVND (reference sequence). In nucleotides, the CDR3 is TGTGCCGCTAGGAGCGGGATTTACAATGAGCAGTTCTTC. Protein sequence: CAARSGIYNEQFF.

The chain carries TRBV2 and TRBJ2-1; 11 nucleotides agree with TRBD2. Germline V gives CDR1 SNHLY, CDR2 FYNNEI. Losses at the gene ends were 3 bases for V and 5 bases for J; bases not matched to a gene: 6. The CDR3 is 16 residues long. CDR3 sequence (DNA): TGTGCCAGCAGTGATGGGCTAGCGGGGGGAGACAATGAGCAGTTCTTC. This translates into CASSDGLAGGDNEQFF.

This chain uses TRBV2 with TRBJ2-7; TRBD2 might be the D (7 bases). This CDR3 has 15 residues. V was clipped by 7 bases and J by 3 bases, with 19 bases between them. Per the germline V gene, CDR1 is SNHLY and CDR2 is FYNNEI. The CDR3 nucleotides are TGTGCCAGCAAAAACGGGGGGCTGCCAGTCTACGAGCAGTACTTC. Translation gives CASKNGGLPVYEQYF.

V gene TRBV12-3 or TRBV12-4 combines with J gene TRBJ2-5; 11 bases are a match to TRBD2. This CDR3 has 14 residues. The V gene end was trimmed by 5 bases and the J gene end by 6 bases; junction bases not matched to a gene: 5. The CDR3 reads CASSDSGGAKTQYF. Here the CDR3 DNA reads TGTGCCAGCAGTGATAGCGGGGGGGCGAAGACCCAGTACTTC.

The chain uses TRBV13 and TRBJ1-2; D is undetermined. V was clipped by 5 bases and J by 2 bases, with 12 bases between them. The CDR3 covers 14 residues. CDR1 is PRHDT and CDR2 is FYEKMQ in the germline V gene (reference sequence). The CDR3 DNA is TGTGCCAGCAGCACCCGTGGCAGCAACTATGGCTACACCTTC. It yields the protein CASSTRGSNYGYTF.

The J gene is TRBJ2-7, the V gene TRBV7-6, with D perhaps matching TRBD1 (7 bases). The CDR3 consists of 13 residues. V shed 10 bases and J shed 0 bases, with 13 bases lying between them. Germline V gene lookup returns CDR1 SGHVS and CDR2 FNYEAQ. In DNA, the CDR3 is TGTGCCATTTCAGGGGGGATCTCCTACGAGCAGTACTTC. Translated: CAISGGISYEQYF.

V gene TRBV19 combines with J gene TRBJ2-7; 11 bases align to TRBD1. With V trimmed by 3 bases and J by 6 bases, 4 bases remained unmatched. The germline gives CDR1 LNHDA, CDR2 SQIVND (reference sequence). This CDR3 comprises 14 residues. The CDR3 DNA follows: TGTGCCAGTAGTATCCGGGACAGGGGGACCGAGCAGTACTTC. Its translation: CASSIRDRGTEQYF.

This chain uses TRBV5-6 with TRBJ2-6; unclear D gene. Germline CDR1 reads SGHDT; CDR2 reads YYEEEE. The CDR3 spans 14 residues. The V end was cut by 3 bases, the J end by 0 bases, with 4 bases between. The CDR3 reads CASSSDSGANVLTF. The CDR3 coding sequence is TGTGCCAGCAGCTCCGACTCTGGGGCCAACGTCCTGACTTTC. The variable domain in full, with the rest retrieved from reference TRBV5-6 and TRBJ2-6, is DAGVTQSPTHLIKTRGQQVTLRCSPKSGHDTVSWYQQALGQGPQFIFQYYEEEERQRGNFPDRFSGHQFPNYSSELNVNALLLGDSALYLCASSSDSGANVLTFGAGSRLTVL.

The rearrangement joins TRBV7-8 to TRBJ2-3; D unresolved. CDR3 size: 12 residues. V lost 4 bases and J lost 2, with 4 bases in between. CDR1 SGHVS and CDR2 FQNEAQ come from the germline V gene. The CDR3: CASSSTTDTQYF. For the CDR3, the DNA is TGTGCCAGCAGCTCCACCACAGATACGCAGTATTTT.

V usage is TRBV27 and J usage is TRBJ2-7; no clear D. The CDR3 totals 13 residues. Germline loops: CDR1 MNHEY, CDR2 SMNVEV (reference sequence). V was cut by 8 bases and J by 2 bases, with 13 bases left in between. The CDR3 is CASAKTPPYEQYF. The CDR3 coding sequence is TGTGCCAGCGCTAAGACTCCTCCCTACGAGCAGTACTTC.

CDR3 DNA: TGTGCCACCAGCACGACAAGGGGTGAAGCTTTCTTT. Translation gives CATSTTRGEAFF. The chain has TRBV15 and TRBJ1-1, with a possible D match to TRBD1 (5 bases). Trimming took off 4 bases at V and 7 bases at J, with 10 bases between the two ends. CDR1 and CDR2 from the germline V gene are LNHNV and YYDKDF (reference sequence). The CDR3 loop spans 12 amino acids.

This chain connects TRBV5-1 to TRBJ2-7, with D unresolved. This CDR3 is 11 amino acids long. The germline V gene encodes CDR1 SGHRS and CDR2 YFSETQ. V lost 4 bases and J lost 4, with 6 bases in between. CDR3 in amino acids: CASSEKYEQYF. The CDR3, as DNA: TGCGCCAGCAGCGAAAAATACGAGCAGTACTTC.

The CDR3 is CASSEVAEHYYGYTF. CDR3 in DNA: TGTGCCAGCAGTGAAGTTGCGGAACACTACTATGGCTACACCTTC. The J gene is TRBJ1-2, the V gene TRBV2; D gene unclear. V was pared by 1 base and J by 3 bases, with 12 bases between. The CDR3 has 15 amino acids. Germline lookup yields CDR1 SNHLY and CDR2 FYNNEI.